This TCR beta chain comes out of a study of siplizumab effects on memory and regulatory T cells. Study-level points and caveats: Contribution to the alloresponse seemed major for naive T cells, which also seemed more diverse than memory cells. A minor share of alloreactive clones matched unstimulated subsets.

The repertoire was sequenced with immunoSEQ multiplex PCR; TCRdb's copy has only in-frame clones and lacks some. Of around 100,000 clones detected, about 93% appear once; the ten largest clones hold approximately 0.6%. The CDR3 contains 17 residues. Germline CDR1 reads SGHTA; CDR2 reads FQGTGA. V was pared by 3 bases and J by 5 bases, with 5 bases of the junction left unmatched. This clone is a singleton in its sample. Its specificity is not known. The TCR comes from a human donor in good health. The specimen was Tregs sorted from blood. The V and J genes are TRBV7-3 and TRBJ2-2, with TRBD2 matching over 14 bases. The CDR3 DNA sequence: TGTGCCAGCAGCTTGGGACTAGCGGGAGTACGGACCGGGGAGCTGTTTTTT. Protein product: CASSLGLAGVRTGELFF.